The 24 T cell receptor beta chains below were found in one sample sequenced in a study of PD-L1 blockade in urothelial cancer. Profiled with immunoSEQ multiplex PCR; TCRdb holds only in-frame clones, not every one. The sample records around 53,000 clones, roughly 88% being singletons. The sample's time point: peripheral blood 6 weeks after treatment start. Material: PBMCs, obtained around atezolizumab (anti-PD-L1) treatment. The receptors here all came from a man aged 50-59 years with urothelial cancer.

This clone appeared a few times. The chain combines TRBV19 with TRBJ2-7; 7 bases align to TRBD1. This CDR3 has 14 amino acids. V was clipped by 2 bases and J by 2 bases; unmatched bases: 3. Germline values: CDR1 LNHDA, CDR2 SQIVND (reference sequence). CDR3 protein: CASSIRDRTYEQYF. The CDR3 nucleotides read TGTGCCAGTAGTATACGGGACAGAACCTACGAGCAGTACTTC.

DNA for the CDR3: TGTGCCAGCAGCCCGGGACAGGGGAGGCAAGAGACCCAGTACTTC. This sequence encodes CASSPGQGRQETQYF. V and J are TRBV5-4 and TRBJ2-5; 10 bases are shared with TRBD1. This CDR3 spans 15 amino acids. V lost 4 bases and J lost 2; bases outside the gene matches: 5. CDR1 SGHNT and CDR2 YYREEE come from the germline V gene (reference sequence).

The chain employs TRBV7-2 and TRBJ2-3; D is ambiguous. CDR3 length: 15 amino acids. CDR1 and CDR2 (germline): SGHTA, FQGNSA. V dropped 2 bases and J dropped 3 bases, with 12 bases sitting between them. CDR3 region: CASSLSSSETDTQYF. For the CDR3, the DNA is TGTGCCAGCAGCTTAAGCAGTTCGGAGACAGATACGCAGTATTTT.

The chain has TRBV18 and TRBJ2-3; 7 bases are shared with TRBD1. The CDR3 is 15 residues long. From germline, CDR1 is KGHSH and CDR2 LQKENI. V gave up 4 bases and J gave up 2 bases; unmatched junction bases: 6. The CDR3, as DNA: TGTGCCAGCTCACTAACGACAGGGCTCACAGATACGCAGTATTTT. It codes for CASSLTTGLTDTQYF.

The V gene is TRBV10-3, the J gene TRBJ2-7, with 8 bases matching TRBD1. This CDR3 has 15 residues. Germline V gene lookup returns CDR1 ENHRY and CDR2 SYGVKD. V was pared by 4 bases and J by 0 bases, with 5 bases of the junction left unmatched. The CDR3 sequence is CAISAGQVASYEQYF. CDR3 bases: TGTGCCATCAGTGCGGGACAGGTAGCCTCCTACGAGCAGTACTTC.

CDR3 nucleotides: TGTGCCATCCAGGCGGGCGGAAACTCTGGAAACACCATATATTTT. Residues: CAIQAGGNSGNTIYF. V usage is TRBV6-6 and J usage is TRBJ1-3; D is uncertain. Germline assignment: CDR1 MNHNY and CDR2 SVGAGI (reference sequence). The CDR3 totals 15 residues. V dropped 10 bases and J dropped 0 bases, with 16 bases sitting between them.

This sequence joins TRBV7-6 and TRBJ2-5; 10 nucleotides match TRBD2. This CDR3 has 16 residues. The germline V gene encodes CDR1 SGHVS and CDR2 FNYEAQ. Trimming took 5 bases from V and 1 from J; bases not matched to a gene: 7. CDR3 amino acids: CASSLRTSGFQETQYF. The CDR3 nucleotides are TGTGCCAGCAGCCTCAGGACTAGCGGTTTCCAAGAGACCCAGTACTTC. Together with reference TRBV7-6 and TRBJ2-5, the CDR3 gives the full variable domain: GAGVSQSPRYKVTKRGQDVALRCDPISGHVSLYWYRQALGQGPEFLTYFNYEAQQDKSGLPNDRFSAERPEGSISTLTIQRTEQRDSAMYRCASSLRTSGFQETQYFGPGTRLLVL.

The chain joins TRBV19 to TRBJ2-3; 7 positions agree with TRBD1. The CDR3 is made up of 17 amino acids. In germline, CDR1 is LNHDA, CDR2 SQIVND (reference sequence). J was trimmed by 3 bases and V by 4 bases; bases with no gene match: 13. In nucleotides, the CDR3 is TGTGCCAGTAGTAACCAGAAAACAGGGGATGGGACAGATACGCAGTATTTT. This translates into CASSNQKTGDGTDTQYF.

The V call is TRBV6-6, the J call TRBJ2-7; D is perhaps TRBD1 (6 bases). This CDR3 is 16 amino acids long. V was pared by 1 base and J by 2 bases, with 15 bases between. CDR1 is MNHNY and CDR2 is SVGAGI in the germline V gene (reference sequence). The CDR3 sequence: CASSYFPRDTAYEQYF. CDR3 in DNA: TGTGCCAGCAGTTACTTTCCCCGGGACACCGCCTACGAGCAGTACTTC.

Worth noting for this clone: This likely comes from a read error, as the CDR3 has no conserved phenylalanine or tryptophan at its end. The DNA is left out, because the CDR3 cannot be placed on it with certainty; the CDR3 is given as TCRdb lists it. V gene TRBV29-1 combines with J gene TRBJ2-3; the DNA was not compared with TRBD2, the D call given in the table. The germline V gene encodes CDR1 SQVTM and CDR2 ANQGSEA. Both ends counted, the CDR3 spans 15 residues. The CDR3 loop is CSVGQAGLAGARAFY.

CDR3 bases: TGTGCCAGCAGCGTAGCGGCGGTCTCCTACGAGCAGTACTTC. Translating gives CASSVAAVSYEQYF. The chain combines TRBV9 with TRBJ2-7; no reliable D call. The CDR3 has 14 residues. With 0 bases removed from V and 0 bases from J, the gap between germline ends came to 7 bases. Germline CDR1 SGDLS, CDR2 YYNGEE.

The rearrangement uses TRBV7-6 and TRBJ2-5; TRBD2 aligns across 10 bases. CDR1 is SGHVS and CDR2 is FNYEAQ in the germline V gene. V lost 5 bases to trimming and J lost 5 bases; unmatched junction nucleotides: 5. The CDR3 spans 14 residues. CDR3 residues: CASSIVSGGETQYF. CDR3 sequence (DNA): TGTGCCAGCAGCATTGTTAGCGGGGGGGAGACCCAGTACTTC.

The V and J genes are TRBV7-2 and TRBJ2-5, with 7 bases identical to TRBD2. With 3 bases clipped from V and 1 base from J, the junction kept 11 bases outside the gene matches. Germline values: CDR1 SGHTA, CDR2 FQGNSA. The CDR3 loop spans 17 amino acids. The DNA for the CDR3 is TGTGCCAGCAGCTTGGGGCCAGTGGGAGGGTTCCAAGAGACCCAGTACTTC. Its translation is CASSLGPVGGFQETQYF.

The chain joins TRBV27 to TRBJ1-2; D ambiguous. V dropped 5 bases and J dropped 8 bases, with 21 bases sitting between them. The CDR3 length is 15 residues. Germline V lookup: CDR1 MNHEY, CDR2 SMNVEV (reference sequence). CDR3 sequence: CASSRGPSAISGYTF. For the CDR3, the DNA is TGTGCCAGCAGTCGAGGGCCTTCGGCTATTTCAGGCTACACCTTC.

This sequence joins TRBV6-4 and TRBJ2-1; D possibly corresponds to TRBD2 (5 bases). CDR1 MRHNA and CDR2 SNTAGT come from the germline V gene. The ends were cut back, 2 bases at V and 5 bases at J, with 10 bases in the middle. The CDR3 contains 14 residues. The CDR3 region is CASSDEGQHNEQFF. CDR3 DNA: TGTGCCAGCAGTGACGAGGGCCAACACAATGAGCAGTTCTTC.

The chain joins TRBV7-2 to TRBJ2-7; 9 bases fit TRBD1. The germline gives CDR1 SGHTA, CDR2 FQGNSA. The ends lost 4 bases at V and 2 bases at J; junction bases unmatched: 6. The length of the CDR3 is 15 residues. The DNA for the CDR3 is TGTGCCAGCAGCTCCGGGGACAGGGCCACCTACGAGCAGTACTTC. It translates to CASSSGDRATYEQYF.

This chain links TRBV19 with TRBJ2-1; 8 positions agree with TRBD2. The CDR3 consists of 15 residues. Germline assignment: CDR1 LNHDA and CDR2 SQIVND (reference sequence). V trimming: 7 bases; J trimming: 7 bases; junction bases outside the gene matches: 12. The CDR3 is CASNPAGVKLNEQFF. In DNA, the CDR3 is TGTGCCAGTAACCCAGCGGGGGTCAAGTTGAATGAGCAGTTCTTC.

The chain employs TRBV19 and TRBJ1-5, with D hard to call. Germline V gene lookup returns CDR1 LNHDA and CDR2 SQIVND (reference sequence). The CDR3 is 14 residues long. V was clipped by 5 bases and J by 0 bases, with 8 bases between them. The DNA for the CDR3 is TGTGCCAGTAGTTTTAGAGATAGCAATCAGCCCCAGCATTTT. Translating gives CASSFRDSNQPQHF. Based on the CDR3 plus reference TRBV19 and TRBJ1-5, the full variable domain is DGGITQSPKYLFRKEGQNVTLSCEQNLNHDAMYWYRQDPGQGLRLIYYSQIVNDFQKGDIAEGYSVSREKKESFPLTVTSAQKNPTAFYLCASSFRDSNQPQHFGDGTRLSIL.

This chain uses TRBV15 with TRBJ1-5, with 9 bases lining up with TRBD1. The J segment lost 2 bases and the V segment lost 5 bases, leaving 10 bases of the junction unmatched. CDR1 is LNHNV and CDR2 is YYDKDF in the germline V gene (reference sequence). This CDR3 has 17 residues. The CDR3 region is CATSPRDRAFGNQPQHF. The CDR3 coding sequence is TGTGCCACCAGCCCCCGGGACAGGGCTTTCGGCAATCAGCCCCAGCATTTT.

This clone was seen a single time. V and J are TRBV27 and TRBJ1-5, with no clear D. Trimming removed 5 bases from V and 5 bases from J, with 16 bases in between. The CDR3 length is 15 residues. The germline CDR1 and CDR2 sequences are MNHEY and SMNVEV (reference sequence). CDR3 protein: CASSPSTVSYQPQHF. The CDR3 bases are TGTGCCAGCAGTCCGTCTACAGTCTCATATCAGCCCCAGCATTTT.

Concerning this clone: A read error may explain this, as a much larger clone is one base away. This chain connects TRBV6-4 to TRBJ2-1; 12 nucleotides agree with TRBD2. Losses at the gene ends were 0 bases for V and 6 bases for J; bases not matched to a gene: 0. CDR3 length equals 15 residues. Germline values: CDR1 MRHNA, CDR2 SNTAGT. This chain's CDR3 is CASSDSTSGSNEQFF. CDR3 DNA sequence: TGTGCCAGCAGTGACTCGACTAGCGGGAGCAATGAGCAGTTCTTC.

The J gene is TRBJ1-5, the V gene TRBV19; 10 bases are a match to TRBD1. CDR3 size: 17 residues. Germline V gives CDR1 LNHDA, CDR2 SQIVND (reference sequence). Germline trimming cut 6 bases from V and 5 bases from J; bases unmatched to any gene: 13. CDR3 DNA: TGTGCCAGTAGGGTATGGTACCCGGGACAGGGGTATCAGCCCCAGCATTTT. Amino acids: CASRVWYPGQGYQPQHF.

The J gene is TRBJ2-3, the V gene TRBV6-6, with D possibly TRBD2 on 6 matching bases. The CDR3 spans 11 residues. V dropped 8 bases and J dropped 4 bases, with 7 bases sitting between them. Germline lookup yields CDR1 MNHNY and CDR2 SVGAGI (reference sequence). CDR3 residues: CASGTPDTQYF. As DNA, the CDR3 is TGTGCCAGCGGGACTCCAGATACGCAGTATTTT.

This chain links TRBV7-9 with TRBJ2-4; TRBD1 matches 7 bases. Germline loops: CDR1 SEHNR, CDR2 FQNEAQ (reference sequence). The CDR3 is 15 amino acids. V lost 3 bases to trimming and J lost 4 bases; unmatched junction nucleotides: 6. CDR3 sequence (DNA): TGTGCCAGCAGCTTCATGGGACAGACAAAAAACATTCAGTACTTC. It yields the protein CASSFMGQTKNIQYF. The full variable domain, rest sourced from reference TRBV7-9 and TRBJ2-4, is DTGVSQNPRHKITKRGQNVTFRCDPISEHNRLYWYRQTLGQGPEFLTYFQNEAQLEKSRLLSDRFSAERPKGSFSTLEIQRTEQGDSAMYLCASSFMGQTKNIQYFGAGTRLSVL.